This passage covers 10 T cell receptor beta chains from one sample sequenced in a study of blood T cell repertoires in COVID-19. Profiling relied on immunoSEQ multiplex PCR, and the TCRdb table lists in-frame clones only, not all of them. The top ten clones hold 1.5% to 2% of a sample with over 300,000 clones, roughly 82% of them seen once. Sample: peripheral blood. These receptors were obtained from a woman between 50 and 59 years old with acute or convalescent COVID-19.

The chain joins TRBV7-3 to TRBJ2-1, with TRBD1 matching over 7 bases. From germline, CDR1 is SGHTA and CDR2 FQGTGA. CDR3 size: 15 residues. The V gene end was trimmed by 5 bases and the J gene end by 5 bases; junction bases not matched to a gene: 9. The CDR3 is CASSQRDSWNNEQFF. The CDR3 DNA follows: TGTGCCAGCAGCCAAAGGGACAGTTGGAACAATGAGCAGTTCTTC.

The V and J genes are TRBV5-1 and TRBJ1-2, with TRBD1 identical over 9 bases. V gave up 6 bases and J gave up 6 bases; unmatched junction bases: 3. Germline V gene lookup returns CDR1 SGHRS and CDR2 YFSETQ. The CDR3 is made up of 12 amino acids. CDR3 nucleotide sequence: TGCGCCAGCACCAGGACAGGGGATGGCTACACCTTC. Residues: CASTRTGDGYTF.

This clone appeared a single time. This chain joins TRBV9 and TRBJ1-2, with 8 nucleotides matching TRBD1. With V trimmed by 6 bases and J by 5 bases, 12 bases remained unmatched. From germline, CDR1 is SGDLS and CDR2 YYNGEE. This CDR3 region has 15 residues. The CDR3 region has the DNA TGTGCCAGCAACCTACATAGGACAGGGAATTATGGCTACACCTTC. It specifies CASNLHRTGNYGYTF.

The chain carries TRBV3-1 (or the pseudogene TRBV3-2) and TRBJ2-7; D ambiguous. The V gene's germline CDR1 is LGHDT and CDR2 YNNKEL (reference sequence). The CDR3 loop spans 13 amino acids. Trimming cost V 3 bases and J 2 bases, with 8 bases left between them. This CDR3 reads CASSQGDAYEQYF. The CDR3 DNA sequence: TGTGCCAGCAGCCAGGGCGATGCCTACGAGCAGTACTTC.

The chain couples TRBV7-9 to TRBJ2-5; 10 bases map to TRBD2. The germline gives CDR1 SEHNR, CDR2 FQNEAQ (reference sequence). Unmatched junction bases numbered 11, after V lost 2 bases and J lost 5 bases. CDR3 length: 17 residues. CDR3 sequence reads: CASSLSRTSGIGETQYF. DNA of the CDR3: TGTGCCAGCAGCTTATCCCGGACTAGCGGAATCGGGGAGACCCAGTACTTC.

J is TRBJ1-4 and V is TRBV15; D is perhaps TRBD1 (6 bases). The CDR3 runs to 15 residues. V lost 4 bases and J lost 7, with 16 bases in between. In germline, CDR1 is LNHNV, CDR2 YYDKDF (reference sequence). CDR3 region: CATSKSGTRGEKLFF. CDR3 sequence (DNA): TGTGCCACCAGCAAATCCGGGACAAGAGGTGAAAAACTGTTTTTT.

CDR3 sequence: CASTRAGGFYGYTF. The CDR3 coding sequence is TGTGCCAGCACCCGGGCGGGAGGTTTCTATGGCTACACCTTC. The chain recombines TRBV28 with TRBJ1-2, with D uncertain. Germline lookup yields CDR1 MDHEN and CDR2 SYDVKM. V lost 7 bases and J lost 4, with 16 bases in between. The CDR3 spans 14 residues.

The V call is TRBV4-1, the J call TRBJ2-5; TRBD1 matches 8 bases. Trimming cost V 4 bases and J 5 bases; bases outside gene matches: 9. The length of the CDR3 is 15 residues. Germline V lookup: CDR1 MGHRA, CDR2 YSYEKL. The CDR3 region is CASSRPDREVETQYF. DNA of the CDR3: TGCGCCAGCAGCCGGCCGGACAGGGAGGTTGAGACCCAGTACTTC.

This clone was found once. This chain links TRBV6-6 with TRBJ2-7, with TRBD2 matching over 12 bases. The CDR3 extends over 17 amino acids. Germline lookup yields CDR1 MNHNY and CDR2 SVGAGI (reference sequence). The ends lost 5 bases at V and 1 base at J; junction bases unmatched: 9. CDR3: CASSPTRTSGRSYEQYF. As DNA, the CDR3 is TGTGCCAGCAGTCCCACCCGTACTAGCGGGAGGTCCTACGAGCAGTACTTC.

The rearrangement links TRBV10-3 to TRBJ2-7; 7 bases are a match to TRBD2. Unmatched junction bases numbered 15, after V lost 10 bases and J lost 0 bases. This CDR3 is 16 amino acids long. The germline CDR1 and CDR2 sequences are ENHRY and SYGVKD. Written as DNA, the CDR3 is TGTGCCACGACAACCAGACTAGCACAAAACTCCTACGAGCAGTACTTC. Translated, it gives CATTTRLAQNSYEQYF.